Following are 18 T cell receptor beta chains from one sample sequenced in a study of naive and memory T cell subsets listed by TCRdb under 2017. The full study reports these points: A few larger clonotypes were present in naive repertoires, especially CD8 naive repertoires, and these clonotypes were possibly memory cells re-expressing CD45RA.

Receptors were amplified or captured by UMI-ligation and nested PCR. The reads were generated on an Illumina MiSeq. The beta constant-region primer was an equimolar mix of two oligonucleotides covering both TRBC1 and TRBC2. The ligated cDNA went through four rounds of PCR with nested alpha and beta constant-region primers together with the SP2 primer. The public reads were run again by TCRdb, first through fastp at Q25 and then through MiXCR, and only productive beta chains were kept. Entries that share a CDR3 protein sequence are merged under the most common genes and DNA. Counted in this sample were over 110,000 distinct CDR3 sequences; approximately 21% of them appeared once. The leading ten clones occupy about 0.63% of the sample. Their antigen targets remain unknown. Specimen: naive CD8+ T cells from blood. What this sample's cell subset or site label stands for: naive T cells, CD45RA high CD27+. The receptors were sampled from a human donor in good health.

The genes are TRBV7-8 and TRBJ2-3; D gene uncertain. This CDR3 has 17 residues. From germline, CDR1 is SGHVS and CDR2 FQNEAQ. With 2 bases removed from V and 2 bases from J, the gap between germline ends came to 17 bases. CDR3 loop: CASSLPPGAAPTDTQYF. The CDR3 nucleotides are TGTGCCAGCAGCTTACCCCCGGGTGCGGCACCCACAGATACGCAGTATTTT.

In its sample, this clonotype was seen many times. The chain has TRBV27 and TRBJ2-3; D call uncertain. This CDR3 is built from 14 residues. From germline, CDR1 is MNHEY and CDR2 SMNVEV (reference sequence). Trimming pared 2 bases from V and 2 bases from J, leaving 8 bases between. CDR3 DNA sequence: TGTGCCAGCAGTTTAACGGAGTCCACAGATACGCAGTATTTT. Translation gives CASSLTESTDTQYF.

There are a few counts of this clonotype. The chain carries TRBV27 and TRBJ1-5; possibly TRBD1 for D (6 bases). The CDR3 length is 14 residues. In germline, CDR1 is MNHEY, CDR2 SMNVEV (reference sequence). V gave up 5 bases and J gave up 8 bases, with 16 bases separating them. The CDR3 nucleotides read TGTGCCAGCAGTCACAGGGATCCCGACGAGCCCCAGCATTTT. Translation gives CASSHRDPDEPQHF.

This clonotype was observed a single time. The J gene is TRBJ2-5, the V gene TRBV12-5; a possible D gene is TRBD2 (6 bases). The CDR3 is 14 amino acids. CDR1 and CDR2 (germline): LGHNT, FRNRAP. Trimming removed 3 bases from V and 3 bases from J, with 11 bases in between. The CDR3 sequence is CASGFISGKETQYF. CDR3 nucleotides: TGTGCTAGTGGTTTCATTAGCGGAAAAGAGACCCAGTACTTC.

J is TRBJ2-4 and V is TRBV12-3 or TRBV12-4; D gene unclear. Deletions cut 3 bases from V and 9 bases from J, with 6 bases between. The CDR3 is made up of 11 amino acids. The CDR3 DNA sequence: TGTGCCAGCAGTTTGAACGCCATTCAGTACTTC. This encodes CASSLNAIQYF.

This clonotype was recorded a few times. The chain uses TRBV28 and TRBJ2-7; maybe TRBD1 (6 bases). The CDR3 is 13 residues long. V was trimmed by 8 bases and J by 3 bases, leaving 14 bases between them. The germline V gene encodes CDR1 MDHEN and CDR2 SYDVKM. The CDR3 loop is CASSRDTLYEQYF. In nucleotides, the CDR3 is TGTGCCAGCTCCCGGGACACACTCTACGAGCAGTACTTC. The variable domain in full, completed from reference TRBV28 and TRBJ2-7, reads DVKVTQSSRYLVKRTGEKVFLECVQDMDHENMFWYRQDPGLGLRLIYFSYDVKMKEKGDIPEGYSVSREKKERFSLILESASTNQTSMYLCASSRDTLYEQYFGPGTRLTVT.

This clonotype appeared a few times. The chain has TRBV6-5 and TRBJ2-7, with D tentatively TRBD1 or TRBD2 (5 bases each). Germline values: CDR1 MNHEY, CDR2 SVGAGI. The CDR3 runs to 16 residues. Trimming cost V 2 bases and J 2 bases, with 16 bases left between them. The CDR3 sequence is CASSYTTGTATYEQYF. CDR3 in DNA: TGTGCCAGCAGTTACACAACCGGGACGGCCACCTACGAGCAGTACTTC.

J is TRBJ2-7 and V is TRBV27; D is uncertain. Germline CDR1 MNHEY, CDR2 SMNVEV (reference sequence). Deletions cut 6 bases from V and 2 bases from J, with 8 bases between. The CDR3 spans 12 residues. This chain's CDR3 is CASRSGAYEQYF. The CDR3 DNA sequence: TGTGCCAGCAGGTCTGGAGCCTACGAGCAGTACTTC.

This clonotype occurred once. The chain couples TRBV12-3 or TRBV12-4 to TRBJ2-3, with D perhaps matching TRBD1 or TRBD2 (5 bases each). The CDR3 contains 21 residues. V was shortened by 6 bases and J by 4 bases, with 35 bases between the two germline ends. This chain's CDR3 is CASSRNSGTGNADKPADTQYF. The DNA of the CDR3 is TGTGCCAGCAGCCGCAACTCCGGGACGGGGAATGCAGACAAACCAGCAGATACGCAGTATTTT.

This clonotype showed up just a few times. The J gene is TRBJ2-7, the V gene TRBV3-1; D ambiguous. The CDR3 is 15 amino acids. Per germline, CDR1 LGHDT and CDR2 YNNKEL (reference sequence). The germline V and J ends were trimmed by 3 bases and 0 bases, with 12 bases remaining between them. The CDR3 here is CASSHPGLTSYEQYF. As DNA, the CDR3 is TGTGCCAGCAGCCACCCCGGGCTTACCTCCTACGAGCAGTACTTC.

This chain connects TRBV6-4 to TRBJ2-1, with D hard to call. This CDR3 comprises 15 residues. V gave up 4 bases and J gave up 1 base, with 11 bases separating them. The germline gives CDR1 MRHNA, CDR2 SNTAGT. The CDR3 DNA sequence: TGTGCCAGCAGTGTAGTGGCGGCATCCTACAATGAGCAGTTCTTC. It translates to CASSVVAASYNEQFF.

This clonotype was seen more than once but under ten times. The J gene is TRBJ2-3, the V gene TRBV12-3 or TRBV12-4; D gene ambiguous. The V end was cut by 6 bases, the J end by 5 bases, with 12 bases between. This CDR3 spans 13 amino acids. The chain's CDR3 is CASRSGYEDTQYF. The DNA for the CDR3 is TGTGCCAGCAGGTCTGGGTACGAAGATACGCAGTATTTT.

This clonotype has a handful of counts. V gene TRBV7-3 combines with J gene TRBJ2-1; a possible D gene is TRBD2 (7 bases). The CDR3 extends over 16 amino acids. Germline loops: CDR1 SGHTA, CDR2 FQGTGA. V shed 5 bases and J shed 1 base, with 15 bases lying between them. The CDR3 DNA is TGTGCCAGCAGCCCCTTTGGGGGGGCTTCCTACAATGAGCAGTTCTTC. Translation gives CASSPFGGASYNEQFF.

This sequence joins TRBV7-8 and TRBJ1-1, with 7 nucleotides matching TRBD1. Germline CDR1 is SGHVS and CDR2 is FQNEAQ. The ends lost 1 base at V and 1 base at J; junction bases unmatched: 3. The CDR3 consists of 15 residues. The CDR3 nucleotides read TGTGCCAGCAGCTTAGGGGGACAGAAGAACACTGAAGCTTTCTTT. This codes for CASSLGGQKNTEAFF.

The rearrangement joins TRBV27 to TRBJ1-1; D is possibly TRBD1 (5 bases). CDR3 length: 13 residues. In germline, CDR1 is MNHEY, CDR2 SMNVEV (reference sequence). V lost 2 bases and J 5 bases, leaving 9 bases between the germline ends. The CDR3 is CASSLGGVTEAFF. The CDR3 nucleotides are TGTGCCAGCAGTTTAGGGGGGGTTACTGAAGCTTTCTTT.

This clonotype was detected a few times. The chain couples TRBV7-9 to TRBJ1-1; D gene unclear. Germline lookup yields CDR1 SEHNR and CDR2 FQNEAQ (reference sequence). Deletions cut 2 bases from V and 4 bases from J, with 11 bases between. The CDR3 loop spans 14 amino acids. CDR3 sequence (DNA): TGTGCCAGCAGCTTATATGCCAGGCGCACTGAAGCTTTCTTT. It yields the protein CASSLYARRTEAFF.

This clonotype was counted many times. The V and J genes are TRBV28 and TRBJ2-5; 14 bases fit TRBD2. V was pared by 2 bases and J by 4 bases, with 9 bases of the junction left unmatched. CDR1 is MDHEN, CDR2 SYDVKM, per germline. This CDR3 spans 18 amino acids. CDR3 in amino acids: CASSLGTSGSPVLETQYF. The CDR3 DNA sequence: TGTGCCAGCAGTTTAGGGACTAGCGGGAGCCCCGTTTTAGAGACCCAGTACTTC. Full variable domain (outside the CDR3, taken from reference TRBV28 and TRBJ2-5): DVKVTQSSRYLVKRTGEKVFLECVQDMDHENMFWYRQDPGLGLRLIYFSYDVKMKEKGDIPEGYSVSREKKERFSLILESASTNQTSMYLCASSLGTSGSPVLETQYFGPGTRLLVL.

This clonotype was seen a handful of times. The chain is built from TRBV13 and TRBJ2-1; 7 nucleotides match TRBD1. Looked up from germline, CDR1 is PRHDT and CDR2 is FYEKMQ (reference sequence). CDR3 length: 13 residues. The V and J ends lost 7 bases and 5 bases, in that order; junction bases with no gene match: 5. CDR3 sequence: CASIGQANNEQFF. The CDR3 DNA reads TGTGCCAGCATAGGACAGGCGAACAATGAGCAGTTCTTC.